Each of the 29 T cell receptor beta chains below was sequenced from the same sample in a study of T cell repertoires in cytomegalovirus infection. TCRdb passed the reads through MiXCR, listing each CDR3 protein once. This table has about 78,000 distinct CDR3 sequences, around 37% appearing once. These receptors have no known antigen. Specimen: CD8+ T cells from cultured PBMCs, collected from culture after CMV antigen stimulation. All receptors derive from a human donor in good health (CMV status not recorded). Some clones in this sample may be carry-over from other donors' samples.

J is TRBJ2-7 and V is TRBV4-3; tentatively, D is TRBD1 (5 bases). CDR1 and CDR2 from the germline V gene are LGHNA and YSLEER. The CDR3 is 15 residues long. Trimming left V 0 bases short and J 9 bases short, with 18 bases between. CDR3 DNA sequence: TGCGCCAGCAGCCAAGAGGACAACTCGGGTCATGGGCAGTACTTC. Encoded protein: CASSQEDNSGHGQYF.

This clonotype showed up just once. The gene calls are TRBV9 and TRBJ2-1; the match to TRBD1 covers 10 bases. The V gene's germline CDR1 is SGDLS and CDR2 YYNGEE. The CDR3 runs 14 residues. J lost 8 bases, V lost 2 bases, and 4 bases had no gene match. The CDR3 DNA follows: TGTGCCAGCAGCGTGCGGACAGGGGGACATGAGCAGTTCTTC. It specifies CASSVRTGGHEQFF.

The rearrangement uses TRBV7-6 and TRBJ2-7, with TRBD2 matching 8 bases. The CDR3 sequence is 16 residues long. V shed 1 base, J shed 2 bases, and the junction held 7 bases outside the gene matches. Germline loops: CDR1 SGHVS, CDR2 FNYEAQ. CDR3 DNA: TGTGCCAGCAGCTTAGAAGAAACGGGGGGGACCTACGAGCAGTACTTC. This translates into CASSLEETGGTYEQYF. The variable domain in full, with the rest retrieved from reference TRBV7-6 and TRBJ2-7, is GAGVSQSPRYKVTKRGQDVALRCDPISGHVSLYWYRQALGQGPEFLTYFNYEAQQDKSGLPNDRFSAERPEGSISTLTIQRTEQRDSAMYRCASSLEETGGTYEQYFGPGTRLTVT.

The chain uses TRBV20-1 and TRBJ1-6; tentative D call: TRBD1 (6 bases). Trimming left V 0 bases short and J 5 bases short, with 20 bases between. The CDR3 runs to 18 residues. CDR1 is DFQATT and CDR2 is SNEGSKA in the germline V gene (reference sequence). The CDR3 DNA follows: TGCAGTGCTAGAGATTGGGCAGGGGTCCGGAAGAATAATTCACCCCTCCACTTT. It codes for CSARDWAGVRKNNSPLHF.

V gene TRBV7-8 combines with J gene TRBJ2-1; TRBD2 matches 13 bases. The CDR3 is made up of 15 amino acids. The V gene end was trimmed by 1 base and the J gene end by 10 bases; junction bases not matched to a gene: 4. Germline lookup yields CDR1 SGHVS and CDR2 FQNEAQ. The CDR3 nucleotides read TGTGCCAGCAGCTTAGGACTAGCGGGGGGTTGGGAGCAGTTCTTC. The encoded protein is CASSLGLAGGWEQFF.

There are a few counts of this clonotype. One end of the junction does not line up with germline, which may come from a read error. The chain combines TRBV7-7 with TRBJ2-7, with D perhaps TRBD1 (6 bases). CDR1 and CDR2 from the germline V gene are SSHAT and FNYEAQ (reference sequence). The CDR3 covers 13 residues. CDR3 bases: TGTGCTAGCAGCCTAACCACAGGGCACGAGCAGTACTTC. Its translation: CASSLTTGHEQYF.

The CDR3 loop reads CASSLRSSDGDEQYF. The CDR3 bases are TGTGCCAGCAGCTTAAGGTCCTCCGACGGAGACGAGCAGTACTTC. The chain uses TRBV7-8 and TRBJ2-7; D gene ambiguous. Trimming stripped 2 bases from V and 5 bases from J, with 16 bases between. The CDR3 extends over 15 amino acids. Germline loops: CDR1 SGHVS, CDR2 FQNEAQ.

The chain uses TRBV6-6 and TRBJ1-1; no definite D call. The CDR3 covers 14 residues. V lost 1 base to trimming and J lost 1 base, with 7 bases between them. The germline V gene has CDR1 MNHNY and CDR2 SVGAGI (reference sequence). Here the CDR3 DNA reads TGTGCCAGCAGTTACTGGGAAGGGAACACTGAAGCTTTCTTT. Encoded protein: CASSYWEGNTEAFF.

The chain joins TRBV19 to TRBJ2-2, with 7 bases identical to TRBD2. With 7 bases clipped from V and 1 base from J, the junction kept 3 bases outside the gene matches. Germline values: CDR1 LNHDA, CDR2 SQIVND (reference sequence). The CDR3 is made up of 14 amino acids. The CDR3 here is CASTGRMNTGELFF. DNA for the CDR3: TGTGCCAGTACCGGGAGGATGAACACCGGGGAGCTGTTTTTT.

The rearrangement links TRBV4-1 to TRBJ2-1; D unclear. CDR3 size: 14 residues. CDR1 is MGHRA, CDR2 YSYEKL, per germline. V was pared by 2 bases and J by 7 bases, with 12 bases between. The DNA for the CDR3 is TGCGCCAGCAGCCAAAAAGTCTCGGGTAATGAGCAGTTCTTC. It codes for CASSQKVSGNEQFF.

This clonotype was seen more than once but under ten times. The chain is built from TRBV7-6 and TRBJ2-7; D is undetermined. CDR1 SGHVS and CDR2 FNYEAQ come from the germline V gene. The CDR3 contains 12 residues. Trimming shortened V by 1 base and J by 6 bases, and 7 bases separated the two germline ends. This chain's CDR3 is CASSLGSSEQYF. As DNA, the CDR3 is TGTGCCAGCAGCTTAGGGTCTAGCGAGCAGTACTTC.

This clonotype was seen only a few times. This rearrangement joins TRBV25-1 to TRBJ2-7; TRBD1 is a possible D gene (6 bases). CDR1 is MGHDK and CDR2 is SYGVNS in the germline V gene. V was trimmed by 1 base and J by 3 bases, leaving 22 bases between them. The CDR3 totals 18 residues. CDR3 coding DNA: TGTGCCAGCAGTGAATTTGGACCGATGGGGGCACAAAGCTACGAGCAGTACTTC. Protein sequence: CASSEFGPMGAQSYEQYF.

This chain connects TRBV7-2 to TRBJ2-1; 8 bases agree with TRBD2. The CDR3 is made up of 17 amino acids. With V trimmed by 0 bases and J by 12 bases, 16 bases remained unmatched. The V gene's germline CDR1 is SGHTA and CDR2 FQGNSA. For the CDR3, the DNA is TGTGCCAGCAGCTTAGCGGAGGCGGGGGGCTCCTCCGGGTGGCAGTTCTTC. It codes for CASSLAEAGGSSGWQFF.

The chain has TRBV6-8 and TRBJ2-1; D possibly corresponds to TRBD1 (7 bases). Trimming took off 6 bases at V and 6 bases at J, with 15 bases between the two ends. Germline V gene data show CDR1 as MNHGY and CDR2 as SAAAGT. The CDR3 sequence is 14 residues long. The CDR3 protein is CASRRDSPFNEQFF. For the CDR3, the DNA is TGTGCCAGCAGGCGGGACAGTCCCTTCAATGAGCAGTTCTTC.

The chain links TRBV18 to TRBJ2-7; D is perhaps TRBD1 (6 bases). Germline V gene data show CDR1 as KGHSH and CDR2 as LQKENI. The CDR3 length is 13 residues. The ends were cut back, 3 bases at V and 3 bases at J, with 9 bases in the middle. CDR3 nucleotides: TGTGCCAGCTCACCGTCAGGGGACTACGAGCAGTACTTC. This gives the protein CASSPSGDYEQYF.

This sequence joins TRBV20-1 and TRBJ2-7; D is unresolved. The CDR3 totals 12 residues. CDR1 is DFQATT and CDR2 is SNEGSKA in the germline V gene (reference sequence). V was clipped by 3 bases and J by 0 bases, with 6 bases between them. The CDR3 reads CSARDASYEQYF. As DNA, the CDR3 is TGCAGTGCTAGGGACGCCTCCTACGAGCAGTACTTC.

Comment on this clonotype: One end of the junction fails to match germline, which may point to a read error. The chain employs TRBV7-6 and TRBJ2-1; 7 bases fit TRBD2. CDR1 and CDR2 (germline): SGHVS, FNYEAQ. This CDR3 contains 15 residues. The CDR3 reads CASSLASGAYNEQFF. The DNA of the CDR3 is TGTGCTAGCAGCTTAGCCAGCGGGGCCTACAATGAGCAGTTCTTC. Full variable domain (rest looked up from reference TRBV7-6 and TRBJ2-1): GAGVSQSPRYKVTKRGQDVALRCDPISGHVSLYWYRQALGQGPEFLTYFNYEAQQDKSGLPNDRFSAERPEGSISTLTIQRTEQRDSAMYRCASSLASGAYNEQFFGPGTRLTVL.

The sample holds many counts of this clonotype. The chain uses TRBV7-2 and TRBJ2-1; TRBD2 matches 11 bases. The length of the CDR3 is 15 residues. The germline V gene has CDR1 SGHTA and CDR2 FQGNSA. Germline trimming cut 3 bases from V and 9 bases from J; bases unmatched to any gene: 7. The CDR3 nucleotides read TGTGCCAGCAGCTTCGGCTTAGCGGGGGGGCCTGAGCAGTTCTTC. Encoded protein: CASSFGLAGGPEQFF. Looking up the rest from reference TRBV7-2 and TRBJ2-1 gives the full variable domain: GAGVSQSPSNKVTEKGKDVELRCDPISGHTALYWYRQSLGQGLEFLIYFQGNSAPDKSGLPSDRFSAERTGGSVSTLTIQRTQQEDSAVYLCASSFGLAGGPEQFFGPGTRLTVL.

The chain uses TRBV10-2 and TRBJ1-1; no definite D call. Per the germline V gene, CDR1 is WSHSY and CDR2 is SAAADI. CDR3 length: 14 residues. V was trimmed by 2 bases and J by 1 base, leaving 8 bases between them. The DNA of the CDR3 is TGCGCCAGCAGTGAGGGCACAAGGAACACTGAAGCTTTCTTT. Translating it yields CASSEGTRNTEAFF.

CDR3 in amino acids: CASSLRMGQGSYEQYF. The DNA of the CDR3 is TGTGCCAGCAGCTTAAGGATGGGCCAGGGGAGTTACGAGCAGTACTTC. This chain links TRBV7-9 with TRBJ2-7, with D possibly being TRBD1 (6 bases). The length of the CDR3 is 16 residues. With 2 bases removed from V and 4 bases from J, the gap between germline ends came to 18 bases. CDR1 and CDR2 from the germline V gene are SEHNR and FQNEAQ (reference sequence). Based on the CDR3 plus reference TRBV7-9 and TRBJ2-7, the full variable domain is DTGVSQNPRHKITKRGQNVTFRCDPISEHNRLYWYRQTLGQGPEFLTYFQNEAQLEKSRLLSDRFSAERPKGSFSTLEIQRTEQGDSAMYLCASSLRMGQGSYEQYFGPGTRLTVT.

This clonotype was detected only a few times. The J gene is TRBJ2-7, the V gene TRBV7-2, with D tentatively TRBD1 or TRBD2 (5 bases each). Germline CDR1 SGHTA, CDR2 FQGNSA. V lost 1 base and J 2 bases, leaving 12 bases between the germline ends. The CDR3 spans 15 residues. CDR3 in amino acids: CASSLEGWTAYEQYF. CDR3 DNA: TGTGCCAGCAGCTTAGAGGGGTGGACTGCCTACGAGCAGTACTTC.

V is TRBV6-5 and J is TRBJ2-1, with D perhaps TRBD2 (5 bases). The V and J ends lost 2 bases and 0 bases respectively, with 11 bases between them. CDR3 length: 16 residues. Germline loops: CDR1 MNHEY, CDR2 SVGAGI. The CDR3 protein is CASSYEGTSSYNEQFF. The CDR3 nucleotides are TGTGCCAGCAGTTACGAGGGAACCAGCTCCTACAATGAGCAGTTCTTC.

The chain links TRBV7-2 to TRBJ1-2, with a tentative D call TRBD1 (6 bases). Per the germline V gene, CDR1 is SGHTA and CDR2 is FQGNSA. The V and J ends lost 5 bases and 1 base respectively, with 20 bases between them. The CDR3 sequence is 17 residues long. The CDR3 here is CASSPSGVGALNYGYTF. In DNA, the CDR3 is TGTGCCAGCAGCCCCTCCGGGGTGGGGGCGCTTAACTATGGCTACACCTTC.

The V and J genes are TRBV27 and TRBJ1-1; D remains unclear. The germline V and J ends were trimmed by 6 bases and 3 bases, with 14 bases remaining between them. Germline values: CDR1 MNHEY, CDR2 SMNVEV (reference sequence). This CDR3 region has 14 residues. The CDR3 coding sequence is TGTGCCAGCAGAACGGGCTACCCTGACACTGAAGCTTTCTTT. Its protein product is CASRTGYPDTEAFF.

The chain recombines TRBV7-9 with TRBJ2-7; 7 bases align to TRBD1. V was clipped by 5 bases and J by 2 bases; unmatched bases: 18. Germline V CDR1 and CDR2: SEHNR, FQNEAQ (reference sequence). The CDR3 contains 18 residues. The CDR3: CASSHSPGMDRPPYEQYF. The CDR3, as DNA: TGTGCCAGCAGCCACTCCCCCGGGATGGACAGGCCACCCTACGAGCAGTACTTC. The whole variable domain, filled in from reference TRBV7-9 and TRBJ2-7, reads DTGVSQNPRHKITKRGQNVTFRCDPISEHNRLYWYRQTLGQGPEFLTYFQNEAQLEKSRLLSDRFSAERPKGSFSTLEIQRTEQGDSAMYLCASSHSPGMDRPPYEQYFGPGTRLTVT.

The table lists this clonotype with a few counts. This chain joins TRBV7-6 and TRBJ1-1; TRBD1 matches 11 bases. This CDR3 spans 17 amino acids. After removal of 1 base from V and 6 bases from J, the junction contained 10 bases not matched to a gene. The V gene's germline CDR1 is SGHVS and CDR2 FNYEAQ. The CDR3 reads CASSLVWVGTGGAEAFF. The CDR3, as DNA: TGTGCCAGCAGCTTAGTTTGGGTGGGGACAGGGGGAGCTGAAGCTTTCTTT.

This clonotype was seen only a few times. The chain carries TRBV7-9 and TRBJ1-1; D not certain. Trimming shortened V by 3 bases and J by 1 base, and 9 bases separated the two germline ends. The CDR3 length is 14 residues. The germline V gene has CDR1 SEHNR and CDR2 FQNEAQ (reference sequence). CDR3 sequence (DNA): TGTGCCAGCAGCTTGGGATCGGGGAACACTGAAGCTTTCTTT. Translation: CASSLGSGNTEAFF.

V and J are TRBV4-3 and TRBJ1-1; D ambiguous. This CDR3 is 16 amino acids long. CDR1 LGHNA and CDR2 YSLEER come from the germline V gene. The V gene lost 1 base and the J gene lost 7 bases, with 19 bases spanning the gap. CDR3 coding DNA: TGCGCCAGCAGCCAAGGCCGGGCTTGGCCTTCAATTGAAGCTTTCTTT. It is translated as CASSQGRAWPSIEAFF.

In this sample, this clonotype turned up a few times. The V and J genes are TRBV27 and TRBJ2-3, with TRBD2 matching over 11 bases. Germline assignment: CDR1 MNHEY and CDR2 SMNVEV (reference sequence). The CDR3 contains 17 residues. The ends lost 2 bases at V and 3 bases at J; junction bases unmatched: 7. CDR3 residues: CASSLADLAGGTDTQYF. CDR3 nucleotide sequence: TGTGCCAGCAGTTTAGCGGATCTAGCGGGGGGTACAGATACGCAGTATTTT.